Below are 15 T cell receptor beta chains sequenced from a single sample in a study of cytomegalovirus exposure and HLA in healthy donors. Only in-frame clones appear in the TCRdb table, and some are missing; sequencing was by immunoSEQ multiplex PCR. The data show some 200,000 clones, with 75% to 95% seen just once and 1.1% held by the top ten. The sample was PBMCs. Every receptor here comes from a woman aged 18 to 35 in good health and CMV-seronegative.

The table lists this clone with a count of one. The rearrangement links TRBV14 to TRBJ2-3, with D tentatively TRBD2 (6 bases). V dropped 4 bases and J dropped 6 bases, with 17 bases sitting between them. The CDR3 is 15 residues long. CDR1 and CDR2 from the germline V gene are SGHDN and FVKESK. In DNA form, the CDR3 reads TGTGCCAGCAGCCCTCTAGGGACTGGAGGGGATACGCAGTATTTT. Translated: CASSPLGTGGDTQYF.

V gene TRBV7-9 combines with J gene TRBJ1-3, with TRBD1 matching over 7 bases. Trimming cost V 3 bases and J 0 bases; bases outside gene matches: 5. CDR3 length: 16 residues. Germline V CDR1 and CDR2: SEHNR, FQNEAQ (reference sequence). The CDR3 region is CASSFLQGGSGNTIYF. The CDR3 nucleotides read TGTGCCAGCAGCTTTCTTCAGGGGGGCTCTGGAAACACCATATATTTT.

V gene TRBV27 combines with J gene TRBJ1-2; D is ambiguous. Trimming cost V 3 bases and J 8 bases, with 16 bases left between them. The CDR3 length is 14 residues. Germline V lookup: CDR1 MNHEY, CDR2 SMNVEV (reference sequence). CDR3 sequence reads: CASSFAHRTEGYTF. CDR3 in DNA: TGTGCCAGCAGTTTTGCTCACCGTACGGAGGGCTACACCTTC.

V usage is TRBV19 and J usage is TRBJ2-1; perhaps TRBD2 as D (5 bases). The ends were cut back, 6 bases at V and 4 bases at J, with 13 bases in the middle. The germline gives CDR1 LNHDA, CDR2 SQIVND (reference sequence). The CDR3 covers 14 residues. CDR3 sequence: CASRLASSYNEQFF. The CDR3 coding sequence is TGTGCCAGTAGGTTAGCGAGCTCTTACAATGAGCAGTTCTTC.

The rearrangement uses TRBV15 and TRBJ2-1; 9 positions agree with TRBD2. Germline V CDR1 and CDR2: LNHNV, YYDKDF (reference sequence). With 0 bases clipped from V and 1 base from J, the junction kept 4 bases outside the gene matches. CDR3 size: 17 residues. CDR3 DNA: TGTGCCACCAGCAGAGAGGATAGCGGGAGTTCCTACAATGAGCAGTTCTTC. Translating gives CATSREDSGSSYNEQFF.

In DNA form, the CDR3 reads TGTGCTAGTGGTTTCCCTCCCTCTGGAAACACCATATATTTT. This translates into CASGFPPSGNTIYF. The J gene is TRBJ1-3, the V gene TRBV12-5, with unresolved D. This CDR3 has 14 residues. CDR1 is LGHNT, CDR2 FRNRAP, per germline. Deletions cut 3 bases from V and 0 bases from J, with 6 bases between.

This sequence joins TRBV30 and TRBJ1-4; no firm D call. V was cut by 2 bases and J by 5 bases, with 6 bases left in between. Germline loops: CDR1 GTSNPN, CDR2 SVGIG (reference sequence). The CDR3 covers 12 residues. CDR3 nucleotide sequence: TGTGCCTGGAGTCGGGGAAATGAAAAACTGTTTTTT. It is translated as CAWSRGNEKLFF. Filled out from reference TRBV30 and TRBJ1-4, the complete variable domain reads SQTIHQWPATLVQPVGSPLSLECTVEGTSNPNLYWYRQAAGRGLQLLFYSVGIGQISSEVPQNLSASRPQDRQFILSSKKLLLSDSGFYLCAWSRGNEKLFFGSGTQLSVL.

V usage is TRBV27 and J usage is TRBJ1-1; 10 bases are shared with TRBD1. The CDR3 is 19 amino acids. CDR1 is MNHEY, CDR2 SMNVEV, per germline (reference sequence). With V trimmed by 6 bases and J by 3 bases, 19 bases remained unmatched. The CDR3 protein is CASSWGPGTGASRDTEAFF. CDR3 DNA sequence: TGTGCCAGCAGCTGGGGCCCCGGGACAGGGGCCTCCCGGGACACTGAAGCTTTCTTT.

The J gene is TRBJ1-6, the V gene TRBV9; weak D call: TRBD1 (6 bases). The germline V gene has CDR1 SGDLS and CDR2 YYNGEE. Between the trimmed V and J ends, which lost 0 bases and 8 bases, there was a span of 18 bases. This CDR3 comprises 17 residues. CDR3 bases: TGTGCCAGCAGCGTAGGTTTCAGGGGCCAGAGGGATTCACCCCTCCACTTT. This codes for CASSVGFRGQRDSPLHF. The complete variable domain, with remaining parts taken from reference TRBV9 and TRBJ1-6, reads DSGVTQTPKHLITATGQRVTLRCSPRSGDLSVYWYQQSLDQGLQFLIQYYNGEERAKGNILERFSAQQFPDLHSELNLSSLELGDSALYFCASSVGFRGQRDSPLHFGNGTRLTVT.

The chain uses TRBV27 and TRBJ2-3; D uncertain. V lost 5 bases and J lost 2, with 5 bases in between. The CDR3 is made up of 12 amino acids. The V gene's germline CDR1 is MNHEY and CDR2 SMNVEV (reference sequence). CDR3 DNA: TGTGCCAGCAGTATAAACACAGATACGCAGTATTTT. Translation: CASSINTDTQYF.

V gene TRBV5-8 combines with J gene TRBJ2-7; no reliable D call. Germline V gene sequence: CDR1 SGHTS, CDR2 YDEGEE. The V end was cut by 5 bases, the J end by 0 bases, with 15 bases between. The CDR3 spans 15 residues. The CDR3 here is CASRAYSLSSYEQYF. CDR3 sequence (DNA): TGTGCCAGCAGAGCATACAGCCTTTCCTCCTACGAGCAGTACTTC.

The chain carries TRBV19 and TRBJ1-5; D possibly corresponds to TRBD1 (6 bases). This CDR3 comprises 16 residues. Germline V gene lookup returns CDR1 LNHDA and CDR2 SQIVND (reference sequence). Trimming shortened V by 4 bases and J by 0 bases, and 13 bases separated the two germline ends. Here the CDR3 reads CASSTYRVNSNQPQHF. The DNA of the CDR3 is TGTGCCAGTAGTACTTACAGGGTTAATAGCAATCAGCCCCAGCATTTT.

The rearrangement uses TRBV27 and TRBJ1-3; D is unresolved. CDR3 length equals 14 residues. Germline CDR1 reads MNHEY; CDR2 reads SMNVEV (reference sequence). V shed 5 bases and J shed 4 bases, with 12 bases lying between them. This CDR3 is CASSVAGIGNTIYF. The CDR3 DNA is TGTGCCAGCAGTGTGGCGGGGATCGGAAACACCATATATTTT.

The chain carries TRBV5-4 and TRBJ1-1, with a possible D match to TRBD1 (5 bases). The CDR3 loop spans 16 amino acids. V was shortened by 0 bases and J by 4 bases, with 16 bases between the two germline ends. Germline V gene sequence: CDR1 SGHNT, CDR2 YYREEE (reference sequence). The chain's CDR3 is CASSLEAGRIGTEAFF. The CDR3 DNA follows: TGTGCCAGCAGCTTGGAGGCAGGGAGGATTGGCACTGAAGCTTTCTTT.

This sequence joins TRBV30 and TRBJ2-5; D possibly corresponds to TRBD2 (6 bases). With 2 bases removed from V and 6 bases from J, the gap between germline ends came to 16 bases. The CDR3 runs 14 residues. Germline CDR1 reads GTSNPN; CDR2 reads SVGIG (reference sequence). The CDR3 loop reads CAWSTLLAEKTQYF. The CDR3 DNA reads as TGTGCCTGGAGTACCCTACTAGCCGAAAAGACCCAGTACTTC.